This T cell receptor beta chain was captured by sequencing in a study of T-cell memory formation after mild COVID-19. A word on this clonotype: Its antigen remains unidentified.

Trimming took 0 bases from V and 4 from J; bases not matched to a gene: 3. This CDR3 has 17 residues. MiXCR, run by TCRdb on the 5' RACE reads, gives a single entry per CDR3 protein. The data show some 210,000 distinct CDR3 sequences, more than 9% seen once. Overall study results and limits: Balance between CD4 and CD8 was seen in clones contracting day 15 to 85, and a CD4+ lean was seen in later expanders.

The receptor was isolated from a man aged 18-30 years who had mild COVID-19 (a few samples of this study predate the infection). Cell type and time point are not known. The sequenced material came from PBMCs or a T cell subset sorted from them (not recorded which). The gene calls are TRBV12-3 or TRBV12-4 and TRBJ2-3, with 14 positions matching TRBD2. The DNA of the CDR3 is TGTGCCAGCAGTTTAGCCGGACTAGCGGGGGGCCCAGATACGCAGTATTTT. It encodes CASSLAGLAGGPDTQYF.